A selection of T cell receptor beta chains follows, all from one sample in a study of cytotoxic CD8 clonotypes in ibrutinib-treated CLL. Data came from immunoSEQ multiplex PCR; TCRdb stores just in-frame clones and leaves some out. The sample comprises about 120,000 clones, approximately 56% of which are singletons, and 37% rests with the top ten. The sample here was PBMCs, taken after 24 months of ibrutinib treatment. The receptors were gathered from a human donor with chronic lymphocytic leukemia. Both conserved end residues are part of each CDR3. The D gene is left open where the match is weak. For some rows the clone size is stated as once, few or many, or as a class when expanded; others skip it.

v_call: TRBV2
clone_size: -
j_call: TRBJ1-1
cdr3_length: 11
d_call: -
cdr3_aa: CASTGNTEAFF
cdr3_nt: TGTGCCAGCACAGGGAACACTGAAGCTTTCTTT

v_call: TRBV19
clone_size: -
j_call: TRBJ1-1
cdr3_length: 16
d_call: -
cdr3_aa: CASNAAPSTANTEAFF
cdr3_nt: TGTGCCAGTAATGCTGCACCGTCGACGGCGAACACTGAAGCTTTCTTT

v_call: TRBV5-1
clone_size: -
j_call: TRBJ2-7
cdr3_length: 16
d_call: -
cdr3_aa: CASSPGTTSRSYEQYF
cdr3_nt: TGCGCCAGCAGCCCGGGTACTACATCCCGCTCCTACGAGCAGTACTTC

v_call: TRBV6-5
clone_size: -
j_call: TRBJ1-6
cdr3_length: 14
d_call: TRBD1
cdr3_aa: CASRGQGASSPLHF
cdr3_nt: TGTGCCAGCAGAGGACAGGGGGCTAGTTCACCCCTCCACTTT

v_call: TRBV30
clone_size: -
j_call: TRBJ1-3
cdr3_length: 17
d_call: -
cdr3_aa: CAWSVGPGPVSGNTIYF
cdr3_nt: TGTGCCTGGAGTGTAGGTCCAGGCCCAGTCTCTGGAAACACCATATATTTT

v_call: TRBV30
clone_size: few
j_call: TRBJ1-6
cdr3_length: 16
d_call: -
cdr3_aa: CAWSVQQQGFNSPLHF
cdr3_nt: TGTGCCTGGAGTGTACAACAACAGGGATTTAATTCACCCCTCCACTTT

v_call: TRBV6-1
clone_size: -
j_call: TRBJ2-1
cdr3_length: 12
d_call: -
cdr3_aa: CASSPIYNEQFF
cdr3_nt: TGTGCCAGCAGCCCCATCTACAATGAGCAGTTCTTC

v_call: TRBV29-1
clone_size: -
j_call: TRBJ2-6
cdr3_length: 15
d_call: -
cdr3_aa: CSVAGSSPGANVLTF
cdr3_nt: TGCAGCGTTGCCGGCTCCTCCCCTGGGGCCAACGTCCTGACTTTC

v_call: TRBV30
clone_size: -
j_call: TRBJ2-3
cdr3_length: 13
d_call: -
cdr3_aa: CAWRKTLTDTQYF
cdr3_nt: TGTGCCTGGAGAAAGACCCTCACAGATACGCAGTATTTT

v_call: TRBV9
clone_size: -
j_call: TRBJ1-1
cdr3_length: 14
d_call: -
cdr3_aa: CASSVGPGRTEAFF
cdr3_nt: TGTGCCAGCAGCGTAGGGCCGGGGAGAACTGAAGCTTTCTTT

v_call: TRBV11-2
clone_size: many
j_call: TRBJ2-5
cdr3_length: 15
d_call: TRBD2
cdr3_aa: CASSPTSGGQETQYF
cdr3_nt: TGTGCCAGCAGTCCGACTAGCGGGGGTCAAGAGACCCAGTACTTC

v_call: TRBV5-3
clone_size: few
j_call: TRBJ1-2
cdr3_length: 14
d_call: TRBD1
cdr3_aa: CARSFGTGVDGYTF
cdr3_nt: TGTGCCAGAAGCTTCGGGACAGGGGTAGATGGCTACACCTTC

v_call: TRBV6-9
clone_size: many
j_call: TRBJ2-7
cdr3_length: 15
d_call: -
cdr3_aa: CASSYSSRDPYEQYF
cdr3_nt: TGTGCCAGCAGTTATTCTTCCAGGGACCCGTACGAGCAGTACTTC

v_call: TRBV30
clone_size: -
j_call: TRBJ2-7
cdr3_length: 17
d_call: -
cdr3_aa: CAWSPRRSGTHTYEQYF
cdr3_nt: TGTGCCTGGAGTCCCCGTAGGTCCGGGACACATACCTACGAGCAGTACTTC

v_call: TRBV2
clone_size: -
j_call: TRBJ2-1
cdr3_length: 15
d_call: TRBD2
cdr3_aa: CASKRGLAGDNEQFF
cdr3_nt: TGTGCCAGCAAGCGGGGACTAGCGGGGGACAATGAGCAGTTCTTC

v_call: TRBV19
clone_size: once
j_call: TRBJ1-3
cdr3_length: 13
d_call: -
cdr3_aa: CASSRTEGNTIYF
cdr3_nt: TGTGCCAGTAGTCGGACAGAAGGAAACACCATATATTTT

v_call: TRBV5-6
clone_size: -
j_call: TRBJ1-1
cdr3_length: 14
d_call: -
cdr3_aa: CASSFLGSGTEAFF
cdr3_nt: TGTGCCAGCAGCTTCCTTGGATCGGGTACTGAAGCTTTCTTT

v_call: TRBV30
clone_size: -
j_call: TRBJ2-1
cdr3_length: 14
d_call: -
cdr3_aa: CALNLRGTYNEQFF
cdr3_nt: TGTGCCTTAAATTTGAGGGGGACCTACAATGAGCAGTTCTTC

v_call: TRBV25-1
clone_size: -
j_call: TRBJ1-4
cdr3_length: 12
d_call: -
cdr3_aa: CASKSPGEKLFF
cdr3_nt: TGTGCCAGCAAGTCCCCTGGGGAAAAACTGTTTTTT

v_call: TRBV18
clone_size: few
j_call: TRBJ2-7
cdr3_length: 14
d_call: -
cdr3_aa: CASSPIGAAYEQYF
cdr3_nt: TGTGCCAGCTCACCAATCGGGGCTGCCTACGAGCAGTACTTC

v_call: TRBV25-1
clone_size: -
j_call: TRBJ1-6
cdr3_length: 14
d_call: TRBD1
cdr3_aa: CASSAGTGQSPLHF
cdr3_nt: TGTGCCAGCAGTGCCGGGACAGGGCAATCACCCCTCCACTTT

v_call: TRBV5-1
clone_size: -
j_call: TRBJ2-5
cdr3_length: 13
d_call: -
cdr3_aa: CASRLGQKETQYF
cdr3_nt: TGCGCCAGCAGATTAGGACAGAAAGAGACCCAGTACTTC

v_call: TRBV5-4
clone_size: few
j_call: TRBJ2-5
cdr3_length: 16
d_call: TRBD2
cdr3_aa: CASSIGLAGNQETQYF
cdr3_nt: TGTGCCAGCAGCATCGGACTAGCGGGGAACCAAGAGACCCAGTACTTC

v_call: TRBV6-6
clone_size: -
j_call: TRBJ1-1
cdr3_length: 12
d_call: -
cdr3_aa: CASSRVGNEAFF
cdr3_nt: TGTGCCAGCAGCCGCGTAGGCAATGAAGCTTTCTTT

v_call: TRBV6-6
clone_size: -
j_call: TRBJ1-4
cdr3_length: 15
d_call: -
cdr3_aa: CASSYSSGGGEKLFF
cdr3_nt: TGTGCCAGCAGTTACTCGTCCGGTGGGGGTGAAAAACTGTTTTTT

v_call: TRBV6-5
clone_size: once
j_call: TRBJ1-6
cdr3_length: 14
d_call: -
cdr3_aa: CASSASSYNSPLHF
cdr3_nt: TGTGCCAGCAGTGCCTCCTCCTATAATTCACCCCTCCACTTT

v_call: TRBV4-1
clone_size: -
j_call: TRBJ2-3
cdr3_length: 17
d_call: TRBD2
cdr3_aa: CASSLLTSGTSTDTQYF
cdr3_nt: TGCGCCAGCAGCCTCCTGACTAGCGGAACTAGCACAGATACGCAGTATTTT

v_call: TRBV6-1
clone_size: -
j_call: TRBJ1-1
cdr3_length: 14
d_call: -
cdr3_aa: CASSDPGMNTEAFF
cdr3_nt: TGTGCCAGCAGTGATCCAGGAATGAACACTGAAGCTTTCTTT

v_call: TRBV5-1
clone_size: few
j_call: TRBJ2-7
cdr3_length: 13
d_call: -
cdr3_aa: CASSYGRDYEQYF
cdr3_nt: TGCGCCAGCAGCTATGGACGAGACTACGAGCAGTACTTC

v_call: TRBV30
clone_size: -
j_call: TRBJ2-1
cdr3_length: 11
d_call: -
cdr3_aa: CAWSGGNEQFF
cdr3_nt: TGTGCCTGGTCGGGTGGCAATGAGCAGTTCTTC

v_call: TRBV5-6
clone_size: few
j_call: TRBJ2-5
cdr3_length: 15
d_call: -
cdr3_aa: CASSLNLGVEKTQYF
cdr3_nt: TGTGCCAGCAGCTTGAATCTGGGGGTGGAGAAGACCCAGTACTTC

v_call: TRBV7-8
clone_size: -
j_call: TRBJ1-1
cdr3_length: 13
d_call: -
cdr3_aa: CASSLEQPQGAFF
cdr3_nt: TGTGCCAGCAGCTTAGAACAGCCGCAAGGGGCTTTCTTT

v_call: TRBV28
clone_size: -
j_call: TRBJ2-5
cdr3_length: 14
d_call: TRBD1
cdr3_aa: CASSPGQLQETQYF
cdr3_nt: TGTGCCAGCAGTCCGGGACAGCTTCAAGAGACCCAGTACTTC

v_call: TRBV30
clone_size: -
j_call: TRBJ1-4
cdr3_length: 16
d_call: TRBD1
cdr3_aa: CAWSRVTGPTNEKLFF
cdr3_nt: TGTGCCTGGAGTAGGGTGACAGGGCCGACTAATGAAAAACTGTTTTTT

v_call: TRBV28
clone_size: -
j_call: TRBJ1-2
cdr3_length: 15
d_call: TRBD1
cdr3_aa: CASSLWHRGEGGYTF
cdr3_nt: TGTGCCAGCAGTTTATGGCACAGGGGAGAGGGAGGCTACACCTTC

v_call: TRBV4-2
clone_size: -
j_call: TRBJ2-3
cdr3_length: 15
d_call: TRBD2
cdr3_aa: CASSQELAGDYTQYF
cdr3_nt: TGTGCCAGCAGCCAAGAACTAGCGGGGGATTATACGCAGTATTTT

v_call: TRBV29-1
clone_size: -
j_call: TRBJ2-7
cdr3_length: 14
d_call: -
cdr3_aa: CSVERGQGIDEQYF
cdr3_nt: TGCAGCGTTGAACGGGGCCAGGGAATTGACGAGCAGTACTTC

v_call: TRBV5-1
clone_size: -
j_call: TRBJ2-7
cdr3_length: 15
d_call: TRBD1
cdr3_aa: CASSWRTGSPYEQYF
cdr3_nt: TGCGCCAGCAGCTGGCGGACAGGGTCCCCCTACGAGCAGTACTTC

v_call: TRBV11-2
clone_size: few
j_call: TRBJ1-6
cdr3_length: 14
d_call: -
cdr3_aa: CASSLNGASSPLHF
cdr3_nt: TGTGCCAGCAGCCTAAACGGTGCGAGTTCACCCCTCCACTTT

v_call: TRBV11-2
clone_size: -
j_call: TRBJ2-5
cdr3_length: 14
d_call: -
cdr3_aa: CASSSSGERETQYF
cdr3_nt: TGTGCCAGCAGCTCTTCAGGGGAAAGAGAGACCCAGTACTTC

v_call: TRBV19
clone_size: -
j_call: TRBJ2-5
cdr3_length: 16
d_call: -
cdr3_aa: CASSIVENWDQETQYF
cdr3_nt: TGTGCCAGTAGTATAGTGGAAAACTGGGACCAAGAGACCCAGTACTTC

v_call: TRBV7-3
clone_size: -
j_call: TRBJ1-6
cdr3_length: 16
d_call: -
cdr3_aa: CASSLNPTDYNSPLHF
cdr3_nt: TGTGCCAGCAGCTTAAATCCGACAGATTATAATTCACCCCTCCACTTT